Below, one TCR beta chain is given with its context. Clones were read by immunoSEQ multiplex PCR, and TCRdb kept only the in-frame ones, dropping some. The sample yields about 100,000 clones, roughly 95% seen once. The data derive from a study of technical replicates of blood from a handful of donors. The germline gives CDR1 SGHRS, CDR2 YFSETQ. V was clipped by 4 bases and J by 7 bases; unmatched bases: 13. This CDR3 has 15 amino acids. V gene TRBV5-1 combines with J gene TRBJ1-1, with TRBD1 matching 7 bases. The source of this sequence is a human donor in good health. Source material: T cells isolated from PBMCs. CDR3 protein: CASSDAAGTALEAFF. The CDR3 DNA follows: TGCGCCAGCAGCGACGCCGCCGGGACAGCGCTTGAAGCTTTCTTT.